One sample yielded the 6 T cell receptor beta chains listed below, sequenced in a study of T-cell memory formation after mild COVID-19. TCRdb passed the 5' RACE reads through MiXCR, listing each CDR3 protein once. Among roughly 340,000 distinct CDR3 sequences listed, about 15% were seen once. Material for sequencing was PBMCs or a T cell subset sorted from them (not recorded which). The receptors were gathered from a man between 18 and 29 years old who had mild COVID-19 (a few samples of this study predate the infection). Cell type and time point are not known.

The genes are TRBV5-1 and TRBJ2-1; 7 nucleotides match TRBD2. The germline gives CDR1 SGHRS, CDR2 YFSETQ. J gave up 5 bases and V 5 bases, and 10 bases lay outside the gene matches. The CDR3 contains 15 residues. CDR3 coding DNA: TGCGCCAGCAGTTTCCGTTCCGGGAGGCACAATGAGCAGTTCTTC. It encodes CASSFRSGRHNEQFF. Drawing the rest from reference TRBV5-1 and TRBJ2-1, the complete variable domain is KAGVTQTPRYLIKTRGQQVTLSCSPISGHRSVSWYQQTPGQGLQFLFEYFSETQRNKGNFPGRFSGRQFSNSRSEMNVSTLELGDSALYLCASSFRSGRHNEQFFGPGTRLTVL.

The chain is built from TRBV7-6 and TRBJ2-2; D might be TRBD2 (6 bases). This CDR3 comprises 14 residues. Germline V gene data show CDR1 as SGHVS and CDR2 as FNYEAQ. V lost 3 bases to trimming and J lost 4 bases, with 9 bases between them. CDR3 region: CASSLVGGTGELFF. In DNA form, the CDR3 reads TGTGCCAGCAGCTTGGTGGGGGGCACCGGGGAGCTGTTTTTT.

The chain has TRBV4-1 and TRBJ1-2; tentative D call: TRBD1 (5 bases). Germline CDR1 reads MGHRA; CDR2 reads YSYEKL. V gave up 0 bases and J gave up 0 bases, with 17 bases separating them. The CDR3 sequence is 18 residues long. This CDR3 reads CASSQDMSFSGSNYGYTF. The CDR3, as DNA: TGCGCCAGCAGCCAAGATATGAGCTTTTCAGGGTCTAACTATGGCTACACCTTC.

This clonotype came up many times. The chain couples TRBV9 to TRBJ2-2; the D is unclear. The CDR3 extends over 15 amino acids. Germline CDR1 is SGDLS and CDR2 is YYNGEE. Trimming removed 0 bases from V and 1 base from J, with 7 bases in between. This chain's CDR3 is CASSVAKGNTGELFF. For the CDR3, the DNA is TGTGCCAGCAGCGTAGCCAAGGGGAACACCGGGGAGCTGTTTTTT.

The CDR3 DNA follows: TGTGCCAGCAGACGACGCCCGGGACAGGGCTCCTACGAGCAGTACTTC. Translated, it gives CASRRRPGQGSYEQYF. The chain recombines TRBV6-5 with TRBJ2-7; 9 bases map to TRBD1. CDR1 and CDR2 (germline): MNHEY, SVGAGI. CDR3 length equals 16 residues. Trimming took 6 bases from V and 0 from J; bases not matched to a gene: 9.

A few counts support this clonotype. The V and J genes are TRBV6-5 and TRBJ1-1; 7 bases map to TRBD1. From germline, CDR1 is MNHEY and CDR2 SVGAGI. V trimming: 8 bases; J trimming: 9 bases; junction bases outside the gene matches: 15. This CDR3 is built from 14 residues. DNA of the CDR3: TGTGCCAGCTTAAGTTACGGACAGGTCCCGAAAGCTTTCTTT. Translation: CASLSYGQVPKAFF.